This T cell receptor (beta chain) was retrieved from a study of cytomegalovirus exposure and HLA in healthy donors. Whole-study findings and limits: The study put around 180 TCR beta chains on its list as cytomegalovirus-associated.

This clone has just a few counts. Antigen unknown. The trim removed 1 base at V and 4 bases at J, leaving 4 bases unmatched. The CDR3 spans 15 residues. Germline loops: CDR1 KGHSH, CDR2 LQKENI. This PCR relied on a set of 60 Vbeta primers and 13 Jbeta primers. Sequencing used immunoSEQ multiplex PCR; TCRdb keeps in-frame clones, though not all of them. In the table there are about 120,000 clones, more than 9% of which are singletons. The chain joins TRBV18 to TRBJ2-7, with 10 nucleotides matching TRBD2. The receptor was derived from a woman in her late teens or twenties in good health and CMV-seropositive. Specimen: PBMCs. The CDR3 loop reads CASSPQGLAYYEQYF. Here the CDR3 DNA reads TGTGCCAGCTCACCACAGGGACTAGCGTATTACGAGCAGTACTTC.